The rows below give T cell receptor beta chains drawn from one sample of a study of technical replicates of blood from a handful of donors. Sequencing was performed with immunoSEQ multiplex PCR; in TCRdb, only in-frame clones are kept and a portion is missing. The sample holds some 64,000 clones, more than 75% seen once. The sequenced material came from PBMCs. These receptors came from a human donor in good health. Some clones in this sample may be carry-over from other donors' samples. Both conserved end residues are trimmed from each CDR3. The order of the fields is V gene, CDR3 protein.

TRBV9 ASSVGWASSGGELF
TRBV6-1 ASRPGGRTEAF
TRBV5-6 ASSLSGFANYGYT
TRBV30 AWSVGQGASQPQH
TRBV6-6 ASSAIAGGPSHEQY
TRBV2 ASSRTDGPYEQY
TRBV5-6 ASTITGGTEAF
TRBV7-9 ASSLLRGDEQF
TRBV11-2 ASRSLKGVTEAF
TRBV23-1 ASSLWAQETQY
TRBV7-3 ASSSDRQASKY
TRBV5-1 ASSPTGYEQY